The 30 T cell receptor beta chains presented below share a single source sample, sequenced in a study of cytomegalovirus exposure and HLA in healthy donors. Clones were read by immunoSEQ multiplex PCR, and TCRdb kept only the in-frame ones, dropping some. The sample yields 55,000 to 65,000 clones, just over 90% seen once. Input material: PBMCs. These receptors came from a young man in good health and CMV-seronegative.

The chain joins TRBV5-1 to TRBJ2-3; 9 positions agree with TRBD1. The V and J ends lost 4 bases and 0 bases, in that order; junction bases with no gene match: 3. The V gene's germline CDR1 is SGHRS and CDR2 YFSETQ. The CDR3 totals 15 residues. CDR3 residues: CASSRTGVSTDTQYF. CDR3 sequence (DNA): TGCGCCAGCAGCAGGACAGGGGTGAGCACAGATACGCAGTATTTT.

The chain has TRBV5-6 and TRBJ1-5; D is uncertain. The germline V gene has CDR1 SGHDT and CDR2 YYEEEE. Trimming left V 5 bases short and J 4 bases short, with 10 bases between. This CDR3 region has 13 residues. The CDR3 reads CASSKTGNQPQHF. CDR3 sequence (DNA): TGTGCCAGCAGTAAGACGGGGAATCAGCCCCAGCATTTT.

This chain connects TRBV19 to TRBJ2-1, with 7 bases identical to TRBD2. CDR3 size: 15 residues. With V trimmed by 5 bases and J by 0 bases, 4 bases remained unmatched. The germline CDR1 and CDR2 sequences are LNHDA and SQIVND (reference sequence). CDR3 nucleotides: TGTGCCAGTAGTGGTGGCGGGAGCTCCTACAATGAGCAGTTCTTC. Translation: CASSGGGSSYNEQFF.

The table lists this clone with a count of one. The rearrangement links TRBV4-3 to TRBJ2-1; D is unclear. In germline, CDR1 is LGHNA, CDR2 YSLEER. Trimming removed 1 base from V and 8 bases from J, with 12 bases in between. The CDR3 length is 14 residues. The CDR3 sequence: CASSQGGLSYEQFF. CDR3 DNA: TGCGCCAGCAGCCAAGGTGGCTTGTCGTATGAGCAGTTCTTC.

This chain joins TRBV5-8 and TRBJ2-7; D is perhaps TRBD2 (6 bases). Germline V gene lookup returns CDR1 SGHTS and CDR2 YDEGEE. The length of the CDR3 is 14 residues. V was cut by 4 bases and J by 2 bases, with 13 bases left in between. The CDR3 loop is CASSASGLAYEQYF. CDR3 sequence (DNA): TGTGCCAGCAGCGCGTCGGGACTCGCCTACGAGCAGTACTTC.

This chain links TRBV19 with TRBJ1-5, with D tentatively TRBD1 (6 bases). This CDR3 contains 15 residues. The germline V gene encodes CDR1 LNHDA and CDR2 SQIVND (reference sequence). The ends were cut back, 2 bases at V and 4 bases at J, with 12 bases in the middle. CDR3 protein: CASSIRTVANQPQHF. The CDR3, as DNA: TGTGCCAGTAGTATACGGACAGTTGCTAATCAGCCCCAGCATTTT.

This chain links TRBV6-6 with TRBJ1-3, with 7 positions matching TRBD1. The V gene's germline CDR1 is MNHNY and CDR2 SVGAGI (reference sequence). The CDR3 runs to 15 residues. With 2 bases clipped from V and 4 bases from J, the junction kept 5 bases outside the gene matches. The CDR3 bases are TGTGCCAGCAGTTACAAGGGGGCGAGCGGAAACACCATATATTTT. This gives the protein CASSYKGASGNTIYF.

The chain uses TRBV7-6 and TRBJ1-4; D unclear. The CDR3 length is 13 residues. Germline V gives CDR1 SGHVS, CDR2 FNYEAQ. V lost 5 bases, J lost 8 bases, and 12 bases lay in between. CDR3 coding DNA: TGTGCCAGCAGCCCCCAAGGGAGGGAAAAACTGTTTTTT. Its protein product is CASSPQGREKLFF.

The V and J genes are TRBV9 and TRBJ2-2; 8 bases line up with TRBD2. This CDR3 is 15 amino acids long. Germline CDR1 SGDLS, CDR2 YYNGEE. With V trimmed by 6 bases and J by 4 bases, 8 bases remained unmatched. CDR3 residues: CASTGGGASTGELFF. CDR3 DNA sequence: TGTGCCAGCACGGGAGGGGGGGCGAGCACCGGGGAGCTGTTTTTT. Variable domain in full (rest from reference TRBV9 and TRBJ2-2): DSGVTQTPKHLITATGQRVTLRCSPRSGDLSVYWYQQSLDQGLQFLIQYYNGEERAKGNILERFSAQQFPDLHSELNLSSLELGDSALYFCASTGGGASTGELFFGEGSRLTVL.

This clone was seen only a few times. The chain's CDR3 is CASSQVAGFEQYF. CDR3 sequence (DNA): TGCGCCAGCAGCCAAGTGGCAGGGTTCGAGCAGTACTTC. The chain uses TRBV4-3 and TRBJ2-7; a possible D gene is TRBD1 (5 bases). Germline V CDR1 and CDR2: LGHNA, YSLEER. V shed 1 base and J shed 6 bases, with 10 bases lying between them. CDR3 length equals 13 residues.

The J gene is TRBJ1-5, the V gene TRBV28; 8 bases match TRBD1. Trimming took 1 base from V and 5 from J; bases not matched to a gene: 16. The CDR3 has 19 residues. Germline V gene sequence: CDR1 MDHEN, CDR2 SYDVKM. The CDR3 spells CASSLYLLAGTGGDQPQHF. The CDR3 DNA is TGTGCCAGCAGTTTATACCTCCTCGCCGGTACAGGGGGTGATCAGCCCCAGCATTTT.

The rearrangement joins TRBV29-1 to TRBJ2-1, with D perhaps TRBD2 (7 bases). Trimming stripped 3 bases from V and 5 bases from J, with 14 bases between. CDR3 length: 14 residues. Per the germline V gene, CDR1 is SQVTM and CDR2 is ANQGSEA. CDR3 loop: CSVEGAGADNEQFF. The CDR3, as DNA: TGCAGCGTTGAGGGGGCGGGAGCAGACAATGAGCAGTTCTTC.

This clone has just one count. This sample also contains other DNA sequences that code for the same CDR3. The gene calls are TRBV4-1 and TRBJ2-3; TRBD2 aligns across 9 bases. From germline, CDR1 is MGHRA and CDR2 YSYEKL. The CDR3 runs to 19 residues. V was pared by 0 bases and J by 0 bases, with 10 bases of the junction left unmatched. CDR3 bases: TGCGCCAGCAGCCAAGACACCAGCGGGAGGCCCCTCAGCACAGATACGCAGTATTTT. Residues: CASSQDTSGRPLSTDTQYF.

This clone was picked up one time. This chain uses TRBV29-1 with TRBJ2-3; D remains unclear. The CDR3 spans 13 residues. The V gene lost 2 bases and the J gene lost 0 bases, with 6 bases spanning the gap. Germline V lookup: CDR1 SQVTM, CDR2 ANQGSEA. The DNA of the CDR3 is TGCAGCGTTGAACAGGATAGCACAGATACGCAGTATTTT. Amino acids: CSVEQDSTDTQYF.

The rearrangement links TRBV9 to TRBJ1-1, with D possibly matching TRBD1 (5 bases). The CDR3 sequence is 18 residues long. CDR1 is SGDLS and CDR2 is YYNGEE in the germline V gene. V gave up 0 bases and J gave up 0 bases, with 18 bases separating them. The chain's CDR3 is CASSVAGEKGFMNTEAFF. CDR3 coding DNA: TGTGCCAGCAGCGTAGCGGGGGAAAAAGGTTTTATGAACACTGAAGCTTTCTTT.

This rearrangement joins TRBV9 to TRBJ1-2; 10 bases match TRBD1. CDR3 length: 12 residues. V lost 7 bases and J lost 5; bases outside the gene matches: 2. Germline CDR1 SGDLS, CDR2 YYNGEE. CDR3 loop: CASGGQGYGYTF. CDR3 bases: TGTGCCAGCGGGGGACAGGGGTATGGCTACACCTTC.

The gene calls are TRBV4-2 and TRBJ2-7; 9 nucleotides agree with TRBD2. Trimming cost V 3 bases and J 3 bases; bases outside gene matches: 6. The CDR3 spans 15 residues. Germline CDR1 reads LGHNA; CDR2 reads YNFKEQ. CDR3 DNA sequence: TGTGCCAGCAGCCACGCTAGCGGGATAAACTACGAGCAGTACTTC. Its protein is CASSHASGINYEQYF.

The chain employs TRBV5-4 and TRBJ2-7; 10 bases are a match to TRBD1. Germline V gene sequence: CDR1 SGHNT, CDR2 YYREEE (reference sequence). The CDR3 has 15 residues. Germline trimming cut 0 bases from V and 5 bases from J; bases unmatched to any gene: 5. CDR3 amino acids: CASSLAGTGVNEQYF. For the CDR3, the DNA is TGTGCCAGCAGCTTGGCTGGGACAGGGGTCAACGAGCAGTACTTC.

The gene calls are TRBV10-3 and TRBJ2-6, with TRBD2 identical over 11 bases. Per germline, CDR1 ENHRY and CDR2 SYGVKD. The CDR3 loop spans 17 amino acids. After removal of 10 bases from V and 0 bases from J, the junction contained 8 bases not matched to a gene. The CDR3 reads CATLLAGVLSGANVLTF. The CDR3 DNA reads as TGTGCCACCTTACTAGCGGGGGTTCTCTCTGGGGCCAACGTCCTGACTTTC.

The chain has TRBV19 and TRBJ2-1; 7 nucleotides agree with TRBD2. The CDR3 runs to 15 residues. Looked up from germline, CDR1 is LNHDA and CDR2 is SQIVND (reference sequence). Trimming cost V 3 bases and J 4 bases; bases outside gene matches: 6. CDR3 amino acids: CASSISSGGYNEQFF. The CDR3 DNA sequence: TGTGCCAGTAGTATCTCTAGCGGAGGTTACAATGAGCAGTTCTTC.

This chain joins TRBV6-5 and TRBJ2-1; TRBD2 might be the D (5 bases). CDR1 is MNHEY, CDR2 SVGAGI, per germline. V shed 5 bases and J shed 7 bases, with 15 bases lying between them. The CDR3 consists of 14 residues. The CDR3 bases are TGTGCCAGCAGTAACGGACTCGGTCGAAATGAGCAGTTCTTC. Translating gives CASSNGLGRNEQFF.

The chain carries TRBV9 and TRBJ2-5; 14 nucleotides line up with TRBD2. Germline assignment: CDR1 SGDLS and CDR2 YYNGEE. J was trimmed by 3 bases and V by 3 bases; bases with no gene match: 4. This CDR3 spans 16 amino acids. DNA for the CDR3: TGTGCCAGCAGCGATACGGGACTAGCGGGGGAAGAGACCCAGTACTTC. It codes for CASSDTGLAGEETQYF.

The genes are TRBV12-5 and TRBJ2-5; D uncertain. The CDR3 spans 14 residues. The germline V gene has CDR1 LGHNT and CDR2 FRNRAP. V lost 3 bases to trimming and J lost 5 bases, with 13 bases between them. The CDR3 DNA reads TGTGCTAGTGGTTTTGGCAGTACCCTGGAGACCCAGTACTTC. Amino acid sequence: CASGFGSTLETQYF.

Comment on this clone: The same CDR3 arises from other DNA sequences in this sample as well. The gene calls are TRBV7-2 and TRBJ2-7, with a weak D call TRBD2 (5 bases). V was trimmed by 4 bases and J by 0 bases, leaving 10 bases between them. This CDR3 contains 14 residues. Germline lookup yields CDR1 SGHTA and CDR2 FQGNSA. CDR3 sequence (DNA): TGTGCCAGCAGCTCCACTAGAAGCTCCTACGAGCAGTACTTC. This encodes CASSSTRSSYEQYF.

The J gene is TRBJ2-1, the V gene TRBV9, with D possibly being TRBD2 (6 bases). The CDR3 has 16 amino acids. Per germline, CDR1 SGDLS and CDR2 YYNGEE. V lost 6 bases to trimming and J lost 6 bases, with 22 bases between them. The CDR3 protein is CASTAAGTLAPNEQFF. CDR3 bases: TGTGCCAGCACCGCCGCCGGGACTCTGGCCCCCAATGAGCAGTTCTTC.

The V gene is TRBV6-5, the J gene TRBJ2-1, with 8 bases lining up with TRBD2. The CDR3 has 14 residues. The junction had 8 bases not matched to a gene; V was cut back by 6 bases and J by 7 bases. CDR1 and CDR2 (germline): MNHEY, SVGAGI. CDR3 DNA sequence: TGTGCCAGCAGCCGACTAGCGCAAGCTAATGAGCAGTTCTTC. It encodes CASSRLAQANEQFF.

V and J are TRBV7-2 and TRBJ2-1; D is uncertain. V was cut by 5 bases and J by 7 bases, with 6 bases left in between. The germline CDR1 and CDR2 sequences are SGHTA and FQGNSA. This CDR3 comprises 11 residues. The CDR3 region is CASSLRNEQFF. The CDR3 coding sequence is TGTGCCAGCAGCCTCCGGAATGAGCAGTTCTTC.

V usage is TRBV9 and J usage is TRBJ2-1; D may be TRBD1 (5 bases). The CDR3 covers 16 residues. CDR1 is SGDLS and CDR2 is YYNGEE in the germline V gene. Trimming removed 0 bases from V and 2 bases from J, with 12 bases in between. CDR3 loop: CASSVGTTTAYNEQFF. In DNA, the CDR3 is TGTGCCAGCAGCGTAGGGACAACCACTGCCTACAATGAGCAGTTCTTC. Full variable domain (rest looked up from reference TRBV9 and TRBJ2-1): DSGVTQTPKHLITATGQRVTLRCSPRSGDLSVYWYQQSLDQGLQFLIQYYNGEERAKGNILERFSAQQFPDLHSELNLSSLELGDSALYFCASSVGTTTAYNEQFFGPGTRLTVL.

In its sample, this clone was seen once. The V gene is TRBV19, the J gene TRBJ2-2; 10 nucleotides line up with TRBD2. V dropped 6 bases and J dropped 0; count of bases not matched to a gene: 4. Germline lookup yields CDR1 LNHDA and CDR2 SQIVND (reference sequence). CDR3 length: 16 amino acids. In nucleotides, the CDR3 is TGTGCCAGTAGCACAGCGGGAGGGACGAACACCGGGGAGCTGTTTTTT. Translating gives CASSTAGGTNTGELFF.

The V call is TRBV6-1, the J call TRBJ2-7; 7 nucleotides match TRBD1. The CDR3 has 15 amino acids. Per germline, CDR1 MNHNS and CDR2 SASEGT. Trimming cost V 6 bases and J 3 bases; bases outside gene matches: 11. CDR3 DNA sequence: TGTGCCAGCAGGGGCCGGGACAGCGATATCTACGAGCAGTACTTC. It encodes CASRGRDSDIYEQYF.